This T cell receptor beta chain was observed in a study of Tregs in tolerant kidney transplant recipients. Study conclusions and caveats: Expanding Tregs on activated donor B cells appeared to best identify donor-specific TCRbeta clones. Findings come from small patient numbers and require larger validation.

Method: immunoSEQ multiplex PCR; TCRdb's copy keeps in-frame clones and lacks some. In the table there are tens of thousands of clones, around 88% of which are singletons. Unstimulated regulatory T cells (CD4+CD25+CD127-), CD4+CD25- non-regulatory cells, CD4 and CD8 cells were FACS-sorted from thawed PBMCs. To note about this clone: What it recognizes is unknown.

CDR1 is SGHRS, CDR2 YFSETQ, per germline. Between the trimmed V and J ends, which lost 0 bases and 5 bases, there was a span of 6 bases. The CDR3 runs 13 residues. The source material was CD4+ T cells from blood. This TCR derives from a human donor in good health. The gene calls are TRBV5-1 and TRBJ2-1; D perhaps matches TRBD1 (5 bases). This chain's CDR3 is CASSLGQHNEQFF. In nucleotides, the CDR3 is TGCGCCAGCAGCTTGGGACAGCACAATGAGCAGTTCTTC.